This is a list of T cell receptor beta chains from one sample in a study of cytotoxic CD8 clonotypes in ibrutinib-treated CLL. Profiling relied on immunoSEQ multiplex PCR, and the TCRdb table lists in-frame clones only, not all of them. There are approximately 33,000 clones in the sample; 69% occur only once, and about a quarter lies in the top ten. Sequenced material: PBMCs, taken before ibrutinib treatment. These receptors all come from a human donor with chronic lymphocytic leukemia. Both conserved end residues are part of each CDR3. Fields, in order: CDR3 protein, CDR3 DNA, clone size, V gene, D gene, J gene. D genes are given only for firm matches. Size is stated for part of the rows, as once, few or many counts, or as a class when the clone is expanded.

CASSPPGRAWETQYF,TGTGCCAGCAGTCCACCGGGGCGGGCGTGGGAGACCCAGTACTTC,few,TRBV27,.,TRBJ2-5
CASRLDSVYF,TGTGCCAGCAGATTAGACAGTGTCTACTTC,.,TRBV2,.,TRBJ2-4
CASSLRGPGELFF,TGTGCCAGCAGTTTAAGAGGGCCCGGGGAGCTGTTTTTT,.,TRBV27,.,TRBJ2-2
CASSLVVTGGSSGNTIYF,TGTGCCAGCAGCTTAGTTGTTACAGGGGGAAGCTCTGGAAACACCATATATTTT,.,TRBV11-3,TRBD1,TRBJ1-3
CASSEVEWAGTDYEQYF,TGTGCCAGCAGTGAAGTCGAGTGGGCGGGGACAGACTACGAGCAGTACTTC,few,TRBV2,.,TRBJ2-7
CASSRTGGNENEQFF,TGTGCCAGCAGCCGGACAGGGGGCAACGAGAATGAGCAGTTCTTC,.,TRBV7-9,TRBD1,TRBJ2-1
CASRPYLGPTGDPYYGYTF,TGTGCCAGCAGGCCTTACTTGGGGCCGACAGGGGACCCGTACTATGGCTACACCTTC,.,TRBV11-2,TRBD1,TRBJ1-2
CAISDSYRDAQHF,TGTGCCATCAGCGACTCCTATCGGGACGCCCAGCATTTT,.,TRBV10-3,.,TRBJ1-5
CASSSVVEETQYF,TGCGCCAGCAGTTCAGTGGTCGAAGAGACCCAGTACTTC,.,TRBV5-1,.,TRBJ2-5
CASNPPGTYEQYF,TGTGCCAGCAATCCCCCGGGGACCTACGAGCAGTACTTC,.,TRBV19,.,TRBJ2-7